This T cell receptor beta chain was found in a study of cytomegalovirus exposure and HLA in healthy donors. Study context: Early released data had about 80 million unique TCRs, all coming from HLA-typed donors. Of 350 to 400 genotyped donors, 75% to 90% grouped in the Caucasian-associated ancestry cluster.

Those who donated were healthy bone marrow donors. PCR amplification relied on 60 Vbeta primers (plus 13 Jbeta primers). The protocol was immunoSEQ multiplex PCR, while the TCRdb copy is restricted to in-frame clones and leaves out a portion. The table includes 100,000 to 150,000 clones, roughly 17% detected once. Only a few counts were recorded for this clone. Per the germline V gene, CDR1 is SGHNT and CDR2 is YYREEE (reference sequence). Trimming pared 5 bases from V and 5 bases from J, leaving 7 bases between. The CDR3 extends over 11 amino acids. The material sequenced was PBMCs. The genes are TRBV5-4 and TRBJ2-5, with D possibly being TRBD2 (6 bases). This TCR was recovered from a female donor in good health and CMV-seropositive. CDR3 DNA: TGTGCCAGCAGGGAGGGGGAGACCCAGTACTTC. The encoded protein is CASREGETQYF.